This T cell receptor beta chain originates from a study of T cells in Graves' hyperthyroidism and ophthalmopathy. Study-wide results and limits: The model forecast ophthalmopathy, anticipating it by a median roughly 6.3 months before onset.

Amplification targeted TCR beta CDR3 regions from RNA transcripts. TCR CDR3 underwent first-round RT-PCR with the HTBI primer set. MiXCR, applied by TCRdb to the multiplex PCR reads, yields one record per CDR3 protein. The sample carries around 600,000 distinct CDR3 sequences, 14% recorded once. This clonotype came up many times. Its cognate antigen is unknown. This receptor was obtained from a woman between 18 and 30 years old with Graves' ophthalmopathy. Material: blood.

The CDR3 here is CASSLQGTSDEQYF. The CDR3 DNA follows: TGTGCCAGCAGCCTCCAAGGGACTAGCGATGAGCAGTACTTC. The chain couples TRBV7-8 to TRBJ2-7, with 10 bases aligning to TRBD2. V shed 5 bases and J 7 bases; nucleotides not matched to a gene: 8. Germline V gives CDR1 SGHVS, CDR2 FQNEAQ. The CDR3 spans 14 residues.